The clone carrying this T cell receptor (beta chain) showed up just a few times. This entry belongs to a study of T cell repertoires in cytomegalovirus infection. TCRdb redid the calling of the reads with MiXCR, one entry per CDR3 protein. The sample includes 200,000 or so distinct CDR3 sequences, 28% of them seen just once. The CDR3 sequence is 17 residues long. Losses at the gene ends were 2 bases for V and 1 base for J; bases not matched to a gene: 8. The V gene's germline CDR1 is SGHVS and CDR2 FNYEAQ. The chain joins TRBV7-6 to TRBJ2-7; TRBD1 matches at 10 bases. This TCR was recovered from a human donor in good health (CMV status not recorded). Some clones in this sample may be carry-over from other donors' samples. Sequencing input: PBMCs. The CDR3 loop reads CASSLPRQGATSYEQYF. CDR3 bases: TGTGCCAGCAGCTTACCCAGACAGGGGGCGACTTCCTACGAGCAGTACTTC.